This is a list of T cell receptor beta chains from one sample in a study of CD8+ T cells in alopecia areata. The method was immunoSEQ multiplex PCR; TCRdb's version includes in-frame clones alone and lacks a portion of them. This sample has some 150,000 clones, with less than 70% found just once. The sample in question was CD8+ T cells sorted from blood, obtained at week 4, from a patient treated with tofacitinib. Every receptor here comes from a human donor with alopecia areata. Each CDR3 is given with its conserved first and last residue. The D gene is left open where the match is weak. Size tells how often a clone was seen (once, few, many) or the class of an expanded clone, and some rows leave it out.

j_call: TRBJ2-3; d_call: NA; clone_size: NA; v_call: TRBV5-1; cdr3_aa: CASSLAPTDTQYF; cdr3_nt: TGCGCCAGCAGCTTGGCCCCCACAGATACGCAGTATTTT
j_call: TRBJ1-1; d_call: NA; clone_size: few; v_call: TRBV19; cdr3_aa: CASSIHGTEAFF; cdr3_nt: TGTGCCAGTAGTATTCACGGGACAGAAGCTTTCTTT
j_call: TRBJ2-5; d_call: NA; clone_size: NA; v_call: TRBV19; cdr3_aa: CASSPARLVRVQETQYF; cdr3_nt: TGTGCCAGTAGTCCCGCCCGCTTAGTCCGTGTTCAAGAGACCCAGTACTTC
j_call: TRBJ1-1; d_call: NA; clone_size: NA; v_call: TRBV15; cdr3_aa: CATAEGWVNTEAFF; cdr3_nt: TGTGCCACAGCGGAGGGGTGGGTGAACACTGAAGCTTTCTTT
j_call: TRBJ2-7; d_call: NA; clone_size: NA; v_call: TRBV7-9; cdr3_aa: CASSPDGRKFSYEQYF; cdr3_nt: TGTGCCAGCAGCCCGGACGGACGGAAGTTTTCCTACGAGCAGTACTTC
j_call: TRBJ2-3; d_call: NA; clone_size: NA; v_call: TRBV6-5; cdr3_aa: CASSYDANFGDTQYF; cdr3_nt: TGTGCCAGCAGTTACGACGCGAATTTCGGGGATACGCAGTATTTT
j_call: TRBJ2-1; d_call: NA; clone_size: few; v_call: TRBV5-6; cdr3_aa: CASSLGVHEQFF; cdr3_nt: TGTGCCAGCAGCTTAGGGGTACATGAGCAGTTCTTC
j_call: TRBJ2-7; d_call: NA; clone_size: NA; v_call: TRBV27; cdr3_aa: CASGTWTRSSYEQYF; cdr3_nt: TGTGCCAGCGGAACGTGGACAAGGAGCTCCTACGAGCAGTACTTC
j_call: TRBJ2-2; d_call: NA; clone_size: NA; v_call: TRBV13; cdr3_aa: CASSLLDGSPLSTGELFF; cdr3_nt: TGTGCCAGCAGCCTACTGGACGGGTCCCCCCTAAGCACCGGGGAGCTGTTTTTT
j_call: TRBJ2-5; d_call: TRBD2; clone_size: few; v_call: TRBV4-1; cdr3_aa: CASSQARGLAETQYF; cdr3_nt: TGCGCCAGCAGCCAAGCTCGAGGACTAGCGGAGACCCAGTACTTC
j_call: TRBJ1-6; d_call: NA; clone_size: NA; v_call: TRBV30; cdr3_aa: CAWTHDSPLHF; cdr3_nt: TGTGCCTGGACCCACGATTCACCCCTCCACTTT
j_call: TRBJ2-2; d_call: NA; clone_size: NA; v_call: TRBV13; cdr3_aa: CASSLGRAGRELFF; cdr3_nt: TGTGCCAGCAGCTTAGGCCGGGCAGGCCGGGAGCTGTTTTTT
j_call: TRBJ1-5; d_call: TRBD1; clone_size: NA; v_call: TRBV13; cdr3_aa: CASSLGGQGSNQPQHF; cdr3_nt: TGTGCCAGCAGCTTAGGGGGACAGGGATCCAATCAGCCCCAGCATTTT
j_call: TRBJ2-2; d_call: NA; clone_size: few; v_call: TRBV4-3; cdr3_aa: CASRSSPVPHTGELFF; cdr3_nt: TGCGCCAGCAGGTCTAGTCCCGTGCCGCACACCGGGGAGCTGTTTTTT
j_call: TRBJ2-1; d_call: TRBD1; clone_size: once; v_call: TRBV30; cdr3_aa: CAWSFDRGPYNEQFF; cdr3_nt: TGTGCCTGGAGTTTTGACAGGGGGCCCTACAATGAGCAGTTCTTC
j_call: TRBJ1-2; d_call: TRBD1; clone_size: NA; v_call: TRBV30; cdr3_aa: CACLGQNYGYTF; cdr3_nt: TGTGCCTGCCTGGGACAGAACTATGGCTACACCTTC
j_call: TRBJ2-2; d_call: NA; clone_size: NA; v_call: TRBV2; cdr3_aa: CASSTPGGSVNTGELFF; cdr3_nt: TGTGCCAGCAGCACGCCCGGTGGCTCCGTGAACACCGGGGAGCTGTTTTTT
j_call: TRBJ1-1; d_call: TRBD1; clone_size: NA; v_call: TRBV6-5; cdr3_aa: CASSTGTGVRTEAFF; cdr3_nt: TGTGCCAGCAGCACCGGGACAGGGGTACGCACTGAAGCTTTCTTT
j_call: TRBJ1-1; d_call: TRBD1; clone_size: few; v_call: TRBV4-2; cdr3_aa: CASSQDSGTGSTEAFF; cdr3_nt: TGTGCCAGCAGCCAAGATTCCGGGACAGGGAGCACTGAAGCTTTCTTT
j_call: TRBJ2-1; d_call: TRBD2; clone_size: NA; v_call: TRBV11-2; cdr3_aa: CASSLRGDPYNEQFF; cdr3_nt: TGTGCCAGCAGCTTGCGGGGGGACCCCTACAATGAGCAGTTCTTC
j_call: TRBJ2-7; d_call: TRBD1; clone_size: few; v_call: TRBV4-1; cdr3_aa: CASSPGQDLEQYF; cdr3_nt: TGCGCCAGCAGCCCGGGACAGGACCTGGAGCAGTACTTC